Listed below are T cell receptor beta chains from one sample, sequenced in a study of T cell responses to AZD1222 COVID-19 vaccine. Libraries were prepared by immunoSEQ multiplex PCR; TCRdb keeps only in-frame clonotypes and omits some of them. The profile covers tens of thousands of clones, with about 83% appearing a single time and 25% to 30% taken by the ten largest. The sequences come from peripheral blood, collected 28 days after the second dose of the MenACWY control vaccine. These receptors were collected from an adult who received the MenACWY meningococcal vaccine as a control. Both conserved end residues are part of each CDR3. D genes are given only for firm matches. A clone size is listed for some rows: how often the clone was seen (once, few, many), or a class if it is expanded.

>TRBJ2-2|TRBD2|once|TRBV27
TGTGCCAGCAGTGCCCCTAGCGGGAAGTACACCGGGGAGCTGTTTTTT
CASSAPSGKYTGELFF
>TRBJ2-7|TRBD2|NA|TRBV7-2
TGTGCCAGCAGCTTAAGTAGCGGGAGCTCCTACGAGCAGTACTTC
CASSLSSGSSYEQYF
>TRBJ1-6|NA|NA|TRBV3-1/TRBV3-2
TGTGCCAGCAGCCAAGATCTTGGGGGCCGGTCACCCCTCCACTTT
CASSQDLGGRSPLHF
>TRBJ2-5|TRBD2|NA|TRBV7-7
TGTGCTAGCAGCTTAGCTAGCGGGGGGCAAGAGACCCAGTACTTC
CASSLASGGQETQYF
>TRBJ2-7|NA|NA|TRBV18
TGTGCCAGCTCCTCCGGGGCACAATACGAGCAGTACTTC
CASSSGAQYEQYF
>TRBJ1-1|NA|NA|TRBV6-4
TGTGCCAGCAGTGTCGACAGTGGCACTGAAGCTTTCTTT
CASSVDSGTEAFF
>TRBJ2-2|TRBD1|once|TRBV2
TGTGCCAGCAGTGCCGGGACAGGGAGAACCGGGGAGCTGTTTTTT
CASSAGTGRTGELFF
>TRBJ2-5|NA|NA|TRBV5-5
TGTGCCAGCAGCTTGGGGTCCGGAGAGACCCAGTACTTC
CASSLGSGETQYF
>TRBJ2-5|NA|few|TRBV12-3/TRBV12-4
TGTGCCAGCAGGGGGGAGAAAGGGGAGACCCAGTACTTC
CASRGEKGETQYF
>TRBJ1-2|TRBD1|NA|TRBV6-6
TGTGCCAGCAGTTACTCTGGACAGGGCGGTGGAGGCTACACCTTC
CASSYSGQGGGGYTF
>TRBJ1-2|TRBD1|once|TRBV7-2
TGTGCCAGCAGCTTAGGGGGGACAGGGGGGCATGGCTACACCTTC
CASSLGGTGGHGYTF
>TRBJ2-7|NA|NA|TRBV5-6
TGTGCCAGCAGCTTGAGGGCCGGCTCCTACGAGCAGTACTTC
CASSLRAGSYEQYF
>TRBJ1-6|TRBD1|NA|TRBV4-1
TGCGCCAGCAGCCAAGATCAGGGGGCAATCCTCCACTTT
CASSQDQGAILHF
>TRBJ2-5|NA|few|TRBV19
TGTGCCAGCTCCATGGGGGGAGTGGGGGAGACCCAGTACTTC
CASSMGGVGETQYF
>TRBJ1-6|TRBD1|NA|TRBV19
TGTGCCACCGCGAAAAACCGGGACAGAACCCATTCACCCCTCCACTTT
CATAKNRDRTHSPLHF
>TRBJ1-2|NA|medium-sized|TRBV2
TGTGCCAGCAGTCGGGGGCGGGACTATGGCTACACCTTC
CASSRGRDYGYTF
>TRBJ2-3|NA|few|TRBV13
TGTGCCAGCAGCCCGGGTGGAGGGGTTCGGGCAGATACGCAGTATTTT
CASSPGGGVRADTQYF
>TRBJ1-3|NA|NA|TRBV4-2
TGTGCCAGCAGCCACACGGAAAGGCCAAACACCATATATTTT
CASSHTERPNTIYF
>TRBJ2-3|TRBD2|NA|TRBV2
TGTGCCACCGCCAGCGGGGGGGCCGCAGATACGCAGTATTTT
CATASGGAADTQYF
>TRBJ1-1|NA|NA|TRBV5-1
TGCGCCAGCAGTACCGACGGACCCCCCGCTGAAGCTTTCTTT
CASSTDGPPAEAFF
>TRBJ2-6|NA|NA|TRBV24-1
TGTGCCACCAGTGACATTTCCTCTGGGGCCAACGTCCTGACTTTC
CATSDISSGANVLTF
>TRBJ2-2|NA|once|TRBV18
TGTGCCAGCTCACTACAGATCACTAACACCGGGGAGCTGTTTTTT
CASSLQITNTGELFF
>TRBJ1-2|NA|NA|TRBV30
TGTGCCTGGAGGGGGGGGCGACTAGGCTACACCTTC
CAWRGGRLGYTF
>TRBJ2-7|NA|NA|TRBV5-1
TGCGCCAGCAGCTTGGAAGGGTACGAGCAGTACTTC
CASSLEGYEQYF
>TRBJ2-7|NA|NA|TRBV29-1
TGCAGCGTTGGATCGAGCTCCTACGAGCAGTACTTC
CSVGSSSYEQYF
>TRBJ1-2|TRBD1|NA|TRBV7-3
TGTGCCAGCAGCCCAGGGCCCGACAGGGGGCTAGGCTACACCTTC
CASSPGPDRGLGYTF
>TRBJ2-3|NA|NA|TRBV9
TGTGCCAGCAGCGTAACTCAGCGGGCAGATACGCAGTATTTT
CASSVTQRADTQYF
>TRBJ2-1|TRBD2|NA|TRBV20-1
TGCAGTGCTAGTGAACCCCCGGGGACTAGCGGGAGGGGTGCGTGGAATGAGCAGTTCTTC
CSASEPPGTSGRGAWNEQFF
>TRBJ2-1|NA|NA|TRBV11-3
TGTGCCAGCAGCTTAGGCGACAATGAGCAGTTCTTC
CASSLGDNEQFF
>TRBJ1-2|NA|NA|TRBV2
TGTGCCAGCAGCGTAACACCTCCCCGAGGCTACACCTTC
CASSVTPPRGYTF
>TRBJ1-2|TRBD1|NA|TRBV19
TGTGCCAGTAGTGATCCGGGACAGGGACATGGCTACACCTTC
CASSDPGQGHGYTF
>TRBJ1-6|TRBD1|NA|TRBV6-5
TGTGCCAGCAACCAGGGGGCTAGTGGTTCACCCCTCCACTTT
CASNQGASGSPLHF
>TRBJ1-6|NA|NA|TRBV6-6
TGTGCCAGCAGTCGTCAGAGAAGTGATAATTCACCCCTCCACTTT
CASSRQRSDNSPLHF
>TRBJ2-3|NA|NA|TRBV6-5
TGTGCCAGCAGTTACTCCCTCGGGGATACGCAGTATTTT
CASSYSLGDTQYF
>TRBJ1-1|TRBD1|NA|TRBV7-2
TGTGCCAGCAGCTTATTAGGGGGCAGGACTGAAGCTTTCTTT
CASSLLGGRTEAFF
>TRBJ1-5|NA|NA|TRBV7-8
TGTGCCAGCAGCCCCGTCGGGGCCCTCTGGCCCCAGCATTTT
CASSPVGALWPQHF
>TRBJ1-1|NA|few|TRBV7-9
TGTGCCAGCAGCTTCGAGACAGGCACTGAAGCTTTCTTT
CASSFETGTEAFF
>TRBJ2-7|TRBD1|NA|TRBV5-1
TGCGCCAGCAGCCTATCCGGGACAGGGGCGGAAGAGCAGTACTTC
CASSLSGTGAEEQYF
>TRBJ2-3|TRBD1|once|TRBV24-1
TGTGCCACCAGTGGGGACAGAATGGATACGCAGTATTTT
CATSGDRMDTQYF
>TRBJ2-4|TRBD1|NA|TRBV28
TGTGCCAGCAGCCCGGGACAGAACATTCAGTACTTC
CASSPGQNIQYF
>TRBJ1-3|TRBD1|NA|TRBV19
TGTGCCAGTAGTACCGACAGGGGGCCAGAGCGCCTCTCTGGAAACACCATATATTTT
CASSTDRGPERLSGNTIYF
>TRBJ1-1|TRBD1|NA|TRBV6-5
TGTGCCAGCAGCATCCAGGGGGGGGCTGAAGCTTTCTTT
CASSIQGGAEAFF
>TRBJ1-2|NA|NA|TRBV30
TGTGCCTGGACAAGAGGTCGGGGTAACTACACCTTC
CAWTRGRGNYTF
>TRBJ2-2|TRBD2|NA|TRBV28
TGTGCCAGTTATGGACTAGCTTCGAACACCGGGGAGCTGTTTTTT
CASYGLASNTGELFF
>TRBJ1-3|NA|few|TRBV14
TGTGCCAGCAGCCTTAGCTCTGGAAACACCATATATTTT
CASSLSSGNTIYF
>TRBJ1-2|TRBD1|NA|TRBV6-5
TGTGCCAGCAGGAAGGGACAGGACAACTATGGCTACACCTTC
CASRKGQDNYGYTF
>TRBJ1-2|TRBD1|NA|TRBV3-1/TRBV3-2
TGTGCCAGCAGAAGGACAGGGGAAGGGGGCTACACCTTC
CASRRTGEGGYTF
>TRBJ2-5|TRBD2|NA|TRBV5-1
TGCGCCAGCAGCTTTACCGGGACTAGTACCGAGACCCAGTACTTC
CASSFTGTSTETQYF
>TRBJ2-1|NA|NA|TRBV23-1
TGCGCCAGCAGGGAGTCGTTCTTC
CASRESFF
>TRBJ2-3|TRBD1|few|TRBV6-1
TGTGCCAGCAGTGAAGGGTACAGGGGAGATACGCAGTATTTT
CASSEGYRGDTQYF